These T cell receptor beta chains were read from a single sample in a study. TCRdb called the RT-PCR reads again in MiXCR, with one record for every CDR3 protein. The repertoire holds hundreds of thousands of distinct CDR3 sequences, more than 13% seen once, with roughly 3.6% in the top ten. Sequenced material: memory CD4+ T cells from blood. The origin of the receptors is a female donor in good health, serving as a healthy control. CDR3s include the opening cysteine and the closing phenylalanine or tryptophan. A D gene is named only where the DNA matches it firmly. Rows may omit the clone size; those that give it use once, few, many or a size class.

V gene	J gene	clone size	D gene	CDR3 protein	CDR3 DNA
TRBV20-1	TRBJ2-7	NA	TRBD1	CSATSRRDSSYEQYF	TGCAGTGCTACATCTCGTCGGGACAGCTCCTACGAGCAGTACTTC
TRBV5-5	TRBJ2-7	few	NA	CASSWPSGAQVIEQYF	TGTGCCAGCAGCTGGCCTTCGGGGGCCCAGGTGATCGAGCAGTACTTC
TRBV10-3	TRBJ2-1	many	NA	CAIGSRDSINEQFF	TGTGCCATCGGTTCCCGCGACTCCATAAATGAGCAGTTCTTC
TRBV11-2	TRBJ1-1	NA	TRBD1	CASSPQPGQPSPEAFF	TGTGCCAGCAGCCCTCAACCGGGACAGCCTTCCCCTGAAGCTTTCTTT
TRBV6-5	TRBJ1-2	many	NA	CASSSHGSNYGYTF	TGTGCCAGCAGTTCCCACGGATCTAACTATGGCTACACCTTC
TRBV9	TRBJ1-2	NA	NA	CASSVGRDNHYGYTF	TGTGCCAGCAGCGTAGGAAGGGACAACCACTATGGCTACACCTTC
TRBV10-2	TRBJ2-1	NA	NA	CASSPLVEQFF	TGCGCCAGTTCCCCATTGGTCGAGCAGTTCTTC
TRBV12-3/TRBV12-4	TRBJ2-7	NA	NA	CASSLEEGEHEQYF	TGTGCCAGCAGTTTAGAAGAGGGTGAGCACGAGCAGTACTTC
TRBV25-1	TRBJ2-2	few	NA	CASSASHPNTGELFF	TGTGCCAGCAGTGCTAGCCATCCGAACACCGGGGAGCTGTTTTTT
TRBV20-1	TRBJ1-2	NA	TRBD1	CSARVKTGRATGGYTF	TGCAGTGCTAGAGTTAAGACAGGGAGGGCGACGGGTGGCTACACCTTC
TRBV2	TRBJ2-5	NA	TRBD2	CASSERGGETQYF	TGTGCCAGCAGTGAAAGGGGAGGGGAGACCCAGTACTTC
TRBV18	TRBJ2-3	few	TRBD2	CASSPAGVPTDTQYF	TGTGCCAGCTCACCCGCGGGAGTCCCCACAGATACGCAGTATTTT
TRBV14	TRBJ1-2	few	TRBD1	CASSRGQGINYGYTF	TGTGCCAGCAGCCGAGGACAGGGGATTAACTATGGCTACACCTTC
TRBV5-8	TRBJ2-1	few	NA	CASRNLGGTYNEQFF	TGTGCCAGCAGAAACCTAGGGGGTACCTACAATGAGCAGTTCTTC
TRBV5-1	TRBJ2-1	NA	NA	CASSLEGNSYNEQFF	TGCGCCAGCAGCTTGGAGGGAAACTCCTACAATGAGCAGTTCTTC
TRBV10-3	TRBJ1-2	many	TRBD1	CAISERGQGDQGYTF	TGTGCCATCAGTGAGAGGGGACAGGGTGATCAAGGCTACACCTTC
TRBV20-1	TRBJ2-1	NA	TRBD2	CSAKVAGGGHNEQFF	TGCAGTGCTAAGGTAGCGGGAGGGGGTCACAATGAGCAGTTCTTC
TRBV29-1	TRBJ2-6	NA	NA	CSVGEGAISGANVLTF	TGCAGCGTTGGGGAGGGGGCTATCTCTGGGGCCAACGTCCTGACTTTC
TRBV20-1	TRBJ2-3	NA	TRBD2	CSARDWRGGYNEQYF	TGCAGTGCTAGAGATTGGCGGGGGGGTTACAATGAGCAGTATTTT
TRBV27	TRBJ2-7	few	NA	CASSRPGSSEQYF	TGTGCCAGCAGTCGACCGGGGTCCTCCGAGCAGTACTTC
TRBV28	TRBJ2-2	few	TRBD2	CASSPFDGGAGELFF	TGTGCCAGCAGTCCATTCGACGGGGGGGCCGGGGAGCTGTTTTTT
TRBV7-9	TRBJ1-1	many	NA	CASSPGLPGNTEAFF	TGTGCCAGCAGCCCGGGACTGCCCGGGAACACTGAAGCTTTCTTT
TRBV6-6	TRBJ2-7	NA	TRBD1	CASTDTTMGQGVLYEQYF	TGTGCCAGCACCGATACCACCATGGGACAGGGAGTCCTCTACGAGCAGTACTTC
TRBV2	TRBJ2-7	NA	NA	CASSVDSAIEQYF	TGTGCCAGCTCCGTGGACAGCGCCATCGAGCAGTACTTC
TRBV4-3	TRBJ2-1	few	TRBD2	CASSQTPLAGGANEQFF	TGCGCCAGCAGCCAAACACCACTAGCGGGAGGGGCCAATGAGCAGTTCTTC